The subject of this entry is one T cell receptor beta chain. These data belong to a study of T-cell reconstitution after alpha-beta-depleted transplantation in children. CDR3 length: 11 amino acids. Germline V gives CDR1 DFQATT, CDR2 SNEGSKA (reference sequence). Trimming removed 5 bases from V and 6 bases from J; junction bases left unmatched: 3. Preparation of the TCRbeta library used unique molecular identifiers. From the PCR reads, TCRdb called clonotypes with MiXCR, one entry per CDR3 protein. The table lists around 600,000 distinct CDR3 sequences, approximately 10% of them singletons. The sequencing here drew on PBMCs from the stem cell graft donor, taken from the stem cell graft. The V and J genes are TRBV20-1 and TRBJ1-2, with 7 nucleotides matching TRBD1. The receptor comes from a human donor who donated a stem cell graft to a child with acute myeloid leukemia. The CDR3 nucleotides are TGCAGTGCTGACAGGGACCATGGCTACACCTTC. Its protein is CSADRDHGYTF.